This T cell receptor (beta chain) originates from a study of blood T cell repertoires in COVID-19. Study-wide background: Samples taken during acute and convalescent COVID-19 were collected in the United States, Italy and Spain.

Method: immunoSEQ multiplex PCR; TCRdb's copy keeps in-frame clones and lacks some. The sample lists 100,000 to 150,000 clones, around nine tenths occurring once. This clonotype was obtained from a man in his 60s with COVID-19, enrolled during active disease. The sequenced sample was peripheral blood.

CDR3 in DNA: TGTGCCAGCAGGGCCGACAGGGTAGGTGGCACAGATACGCAGTATTTT. This sequence encodes CASRADRVGGTDTQYF. V and J are TRBV2 and TRBJ2-3, with 7 bases that match TRBD1. The CDR3 is 16 amino acids. Germline assignment: CDR1 SNHLY and CDR2 FYNNEI. Trimming took 6 bases from V and 1 from J; bases not matched to a gene: 10.